These 26 T cell receptor beta chains share one sample of origin, sequenced in a study of OX40 agonist ivuxolimab in advanced cancers. Data came from immunoSEQ multiplex PCR; TCRdb stores just in-frame clones and leaves some out. The table lists tens of thousands of clones, roughly nine tenths of them singletons. The material sequenced was CD4+ or CD8+ T cells sorted from blood, taken in a trial of the OX40 agonist ivuxolimab. Source of these receptors: an adult with an advanced solid tumor such as melanoma, head and neck, liver or kidney cancer.

This chain connects TRBV5-1 to TRBJ1-5, with D unclear. The CDR3 spans 13 residues. V dropped 1 base and J dropped 7 bases, with 9 bases sitting between them. The germline V gene has CDR1 SGHRS and CDR2 YFSETQ. CDR3 coding DNA: TGCGCCAGCAGCTTGCAAGGTGGGCAGCCCCAGCATTTT. Amino acid sequence: CASSLQGGQPQHF.

The chain uses TRBV27 and TRBJ1-2, with a tentative D call TRBD1 (6 bases). Trimming removed 6 bases from V and 4 bases from J, with 15 bases in between. Germline V gene lookup returns CDR1 MNHEY and CDR2 SMNVEV (reference sequence). The CDR3 spans 14 residues. The CDR3 here is CASRRQGPGYGYTF. In nucleotides, the CDR3 is TGTGCCAGCAGGCGGCAGGGGCCGGGCTATGGCTACACCTTC.

The chain couples TRBV29-1 to TRBJ1-2; D is unresolved. The CDR3 runs to 10 residues. V was trimmed by 0 bases and J by 8 bases, leaving 4 bases between them. The germline CDR1 and CDR2 sequences are SQVTM and ANQGSEA. The DNA of the CDR3 is TGCAGCGTTGAAGATAACGGCTACACCTTC. Protein: CSVEDNGYTF.

The rearrangement uses TRBV19 and TRBJ2-4; 9 bases line up with TRBD2. Germline V gene lookup returns CDR1 LNHDA and CDR2 SQIVND (reference sequence). The CDR3 has 16 residues. The ends lost 3 bases at V and 1 base at J; junction bases unmatched: 4. CDR3 in amino acids: CASSMRREGAKNIQYF. In DNA, the CDR3 is TGTGCCAGTAGTATGAGGCGGGAGGGGGCCAAAAACATTCAGTACTTC.

The rearrangement links TRBV2 to TRBJ2-5; 9 nucleotides agree with TRBD2. With 1 base clipped from V and 5 bases from J, the junction kept 5 bases outside the gene matches. The CDR3 is 15 amino acids. Germline V lookup: CDR1 SNHLY, CDR2 FYNNEI. CDR3 loop: CASSEVIAGAETQYF. CDR3 coding DNA: TGTGCCAGCAGTGAAGTGATAGCGGGAGCGGAGACCCAGTACTTC.

Comment on this clone: A read error may produce the germline difference seen at one junction end. The chain is built from TRBV7-7 and TRBJ2-1; TRBD1 matches at 7 bases. Per germline, CDR1 SSHAT and CDR2 FNYEAQ (reference sequence). The CDR3 is 13 amino acids. CDR3 loop: CASSPRGKGEQFF. The CDR3 DNA follows: TGTGCTAGCAGCCCCAGGGGGAAGGGTGAGCAGTTCTTC.

V usage is TRBV18 and J usage is TRBJ1-1, with no clear D. Looked up from germline, CDR1 is KGHSH and CDR2 is LQKENI. V shed 5 bases and J shed 0 bases, with 4 bases lying between them. The CDR3 totals 12 residues. CDR3 residues: CASSTVNTEAFF. In DNA, the CDR3 is TGTGCCAGCTCAACAGTGAACACTGAAGCTTTCTTT.

This CDR3 reads CASSYLAGSGYEQYF. As DNA, the CDR3 is TGCGCCAGCAGTTACCTAGCGGGATCTGGGTACGAGCAGTACTTC. The genes are TRBV10-2 and TRBJ2-7; 9 positions match TRBD2. Losses at the gene ends were 5 bases for V and 4 bases for J; bases not matched to a gene: 9. This CDR3 region has 15 residues. Germline V gene sequence: CDR1 WSHSY, CDR2 SAAADI.

This clone has just one count. CDR3 region: CASSSLAGRTGELFF. CDR3 bases: TGTGCCAGCAGTTCTCTAGCGGGGAGGACCGGGGAGCTGTTTTTT. The chain has TRBV2 and TRBJ2-2; 9 nucleotides align to TRBD2. Germline-derived CDR1 and CDR2 are SNHLY and FYNNEI. Losses at the gene ends were 5 bases for V and 5 bases for J; bases not matched to a gene: 6. The CDR3 spans 15 residues.

The chain uses TRBV28 and TRBJ2-7; D unresolved. V lost 3 bases and J 4 bases, leaving 7 bases between the germline ends. The CDR3 is made up of 12 amino acids. In germline, CDR1 is MDHEN, CDR2 SYDVKM. The CDR3 region has the DNA TGTGCCAGCAGTTTTCAGTATTACGAGCAGTACTTC. Its protein product is CASSFQYYEQYF. The full variable domain, completed using reference TRBV28 and TRBJ2-7, is DVKVTQSSRYLVKRTGEKVFLECVQDMDHENMFWYRQDPGLGLRLIYFSYDVKMKEKGDIPEGYSVSREKKERFSLILESASTNQTSMYLCASSFQYYEQYFGPGTRLTVT.

The rearrangement uses TRBV5-8 and TRBJ1-5; the match to TRBD1 covers 10 bases. J lost 7 bases, V lost 4 bases, and 8 bases had no gene match. CDR3 length: 15 amino acids. Germline CDR1 and CDR2: SGHTS and YDEGEE. The CDR3 is CASSPRQGAGQPQHF. The CDR3 nucleotides read TGTGCCAGCAGCCCCAGACAGGGGGCAGGGCAGCCCCAGCATTTT.

J is TRBJ1-3 and V is TRBV18, with D perhaps matching TRBD1 (5 bases). Trimming left V 3 bases short and J 2 bases short, with 14 bases between. Germline V CDR1 and CDR2: KGHSH, LQKENI. The CDR3 loop spans 16 amino acids. The CDR3 is CASSPRKGNTGNTIYF. In DNA form, the CDR3 reads TGTGCCAGCTCACCCAGGAAGGGGAACACTGGAAACACCATATATTTT.

J is TRBJ2-1 and V is TRBV30; D unresolved. Trimming left V 1 base short and J 0 bases short, with 4 bases between. The CDR3 length is 13 residues. The germline V gene has CDR1 GTSNPN and CDR2 SVGIG (reference sequence). In DNA form, the CDR3 reads TGTGCCTGGAGTGGGGGCTCCTACAATGAGCAGTTCTTC. This encodes CAWSGGSYNEQFF.

V usage is TRBV4-1 and J usage is TRBJ1-4; D perhaps matches TRBD1 (6 bases). CDR1 and CDR2 from the germline V gene are MGHRA and YSYEKL. This CDR3 is 14 amino acids long. Trimming left V 1 base short and J 8 bases short, with 11 bases between. CDR3 region: CASSQGQGFEKLFF. Written as DNA, the CDR3 is TGCGCCAGCAGCCAAGGTCAGGGGTTCGAAAAACTGTTTTTT.

The chain links TRBV9 to TRBJ2-1; tentative D call: TRBD2 (5 bases). CDR3 length: 13 residues. Germline CDR1 SGDLS, CDR2 YYNGEE. The germline V and J ends were trimmed by 3 bases and 4 bases, with 8 bases remaining between them. The CDR3 DNA follows: TGTGCCAGCAGCGCGGGATCTTACAATGAGCAGTTCTTC. Residues: CASSAGSYNEQFF. Looking up the rest from reference TRBV9 and TRBJ2-1 gives the full variable domain: DSGVTQTPKHLITATGQRVTLRCSPRSGDLSVYWYQQSLDQGLQFLIQYYNGEERAKGNILERFSAQQFPDLHSELNLSSLELGDSALYFCASSAGSYNEQFFGPGTRLTVL.

This rearrangement joins TRBV19 to TRBJ1-5; D gene unclear. Germline V lookup: CDR1 LNHDA, CDR2 SQIVND (reference sequence). The germline V and J ends were trimmed by 4 bases and 0 bases, with 10 bases remaining between them. This CDR3 has 15 amino acids. The CDR3, as DNA: TGTGCCAGTAGTAGGGATGAATATAGCAATCAGCCCCAGCATTTT. It codes for CASSRDEYSNQPQHF. The full variable domain, with the rest looked up from reference TRBV19 and TRBJ1-5, is DGGITQSPKYLFRKEGQNVTLSCEQNLNHDAMYWYRQDPGQGLRLIYYSQIVNDFQKGDIAEGYSVSREKKESFPLTVTSAQKNPTAFYLCASSRDEYSNQPQHFGDGTRLSIL.

The V and J genes are TRBV10-3 and TRBJ1-1; 8 bases are a match to TRBD1. The junction had 11 bases not matched to a gene; V was cut back by 4 bases and J by 7 bases. The CDR3 contains 15 residues. Per germline, CDR1 ENHRY and CDR2 SYGVKD. In DNA, the CDR3 is TGTGCCATCAGTGCGGGACCGGGACAGGCCGGTGAAGCTTTCTTT. This translates into CAISAGPGQAGEAFF.

The chain has TRBV6-5 and TRBJ2-3; D may be TRBD2 (6 bases). Per the germline V gene, CDR1 is MNHEY and CDR2 is SVGAGI. Between the trimmed V and J ends, which lost 6 bases and 0 bases, there was a span of 10 bases. The CDR3 is made up of 14 amino acids. The CDR3 sequence is CASRPSVSTDTQYF. The CDR3 DNA follows: TGTGCCAGCAGACCTAGCGTAAGCACAGATACGCAGTATTTT.

The gene calls are TRBV2 and TRBJ2-3; 12 nucleotides match TRBD2. There are 17 residues in the CDR3. Per germline, CDR1 SNHLY and CDR2 FYNNEI. J gave up 3 bases and V 2 bases, and 6 bases lay outside the gene matches. This CDR3 is CASSERGLAGRTDTQYF. In DNA form, the CDR3 reads TGTGCCAGCAGTGAACGAGGACTAGCGGGGAGGACAGATACGCAGTATTTT. Using reference TRBV2 and TRBJ2-3 for the parts outside the CDR3, the full variable domain is EPEVTQTPSHQVTQMGQEVILRCVPISNHLYFYWYRQILGQKVEFLVSFYNNEISEKSEIFDDQFSVERPDGSNFTLKIRSTKLEDSAMYFCASSERGLAGRTDTQYFGPGTRLTVL.

V usage is TRBV19 and J usage is TRBJ1-2; 7 bases align to TRBD1. This CDR3 is built from 14 residues. The V gene's germline CDR1 is LNHDA and CDR2 SQIVND (reference sequence). J was trimmed by 5 bases and V by 3 bases; bases with no gene match: 6. CDR3 protein: CASSMETGVYGYTF. CDR3 in DNA: TGTGCCAGTAGTATGGAAACAGGGGTTTATGGCTACACCTTC. Combining the CDR3 with reference TRBV19 and TRBJ1-2 gives the whole variable domain DGGITQSPKYLFRKEGQNVTLSCEQNLNHDAMYWYRQDPGQGLRLIYYSQIVNDFQKGDIAEGYSVSREKKESFPLTVTSAQKNPTAFYLCASSMETGVYGYTFGSGTRLTVV.

This chain links TRBV28 with TRBJ2-3, with D unresolved. V was pared by 3 bases and J by 0 bases, with 4 bases between. CDR1 is MDHEN, CDR2 SYDVKM, per germline. The CDR3 covers 13 residues. The DNA for the CDR3 is TGTGCCAGCAGTTTTGGAAGCACAGATACGCAGTATTTT. Translation: CASSFGSTDTQYF. Full variable domain (rest looked up from reference TRBV28 and TRBJ2-3): DVKVTQSSRYLVKRTGEKVFLECVQDMDHENMFWYRQDPGLGLRLIYFSYDVKMKEKGDIPEGYSVSREKKERFSLILESASTNQTSMYLCASSFGSTDTQYFGPGTRLTVL.

This clone was detected a few times. The chain has TRBV7-6 and TRBJ1-6; D ambiguous. Trimming cost V 0 bases and J 7 bases, with 7 bases left between them. CDR1 is SGHVS, CDR2 FNYEAQ, per germline. The CDR3 runs 14 residues. The CDR3: CASSLAVVNSPLHF. CDR3 sequence (DNA): TGTGCCAGCAGCTTAGCGGTGGTGAATTCACCCCTCCACTTT.

In its sample, this clone was seen once. The chain recombines TRBV28 with TRBJ1-4, with TRBD1 matching over 10 bases. The CDR3 totals 16 residues. Germline lookup yields CDR1 MDHEN and CDR2 SYDVKM. Trimming removed 4 bases from V and 5 bases from J; junction bases left unmatched: 7. DNA of the CDR3: TGTGCCAGCAGTTCTTCCCCGGGACAGGGGAATGAAAAACTGTTTTTT. This encodes CASSSSPGQGNEKLFF. The whole variable domain, remainder taken from reference TRBV28 and TRBJ1-4, is DVKVTQSSRYLVKRTGEKVFLECVQDMDHENMFWYRQDPGLGLRLIYFSYDVKMKEKGDIPEGYSVSREKKERFSLILESASTNQTSMYLCASSSSPGQGNEKLFFGSGTQLSVL.

The chain recombines TRBV6-1 with TRBJ2-5; D is unclear. Trimming cost V 0 bases and J 5 bases, with 7 bases left between them. The CDR3 contains 13 residues. Per the germline V gene, CDR1 is MNHNS and CDR2 is SASEGT. The DNA of the CDR3 is TGTGCCAGCAGTGAAGCTAGCTTGGAGACCCAGTACTTC. It yields the protein CASSEASLETQYF.

The chain has TRBV5-6 and TRBJ2-5, with no clear D. Germline lookup yields CDR1 SGHDT and CDR2 YYEEEE. The CDR3 runs 12 residues. V lost 2 bases and J lost 5, with 7 bases in between. The CDR3 DNA sequence: TGTGCCAGCAGCTTTATGGTCGAGACCCAGTACTTC. This encodes CASSFMVETQYF.

This clone was seen only once. The chain joins TRBV19 to TRBJ2-7; possibly TRBD1 or TRBD2 for D (5 bases each). The CDR3 totals 13 residues. Germline lookup yields CDR1 LNHDA and CDR2 SQIVND (reference sequence). V gave up 9 bases and J gave up 1 base, with 13 bases separating them. CDR3 sequence reads: CASNRDGSYEQYF. CDR3 sequence (DNA): TGTGCCAGCAACCGGGACGGATCCTACGAGCAGTACTTC.